The 9 T cell receptor beta chains in this list originate from one sample, sequenced in a study of graft-versus-host responses after intestinal transplantation. The antigens of these receptors remain unknown. Repertoires were generated with immunoSEQ multiplex PCR, while TCRdb's copy carries only in-frame clones and drops some. The sample consists of 100,000 to 120,000 clones, approximately 92% of them appearing once. The material sequenced was unstimulated CD8+ T cells sorted from spleen or lymph node cells, taken before intestinal transplant. The source of these receptors is a human donor who received an intestinal transplant.

Comments on this clone: A read error may produce the germline difference seen at one junction end. V gene TRBV7-7 combines with J gene TRBJ2-2; D is unclear. CDR3 size: 14 residues. Germline loops: CDR1 SSHAT, CDR2 FNYEAQ (reference sequence). The DNA of the CDR3 is TGTGCTAGCAGCTTAGGTACCGAAAACGGGGAGCTGTTTTTT. Translated, it gives CASSLGTENGELFF.

This rearrangement joins TRBV11-2 to TRBJ2-7, with TRBD2 matching 10 bases. This CDR3 is built from 17 residues. Germline CDR1 is SGHAT and CDR2 is FQNNGV. V shed 4 bases and J 2 bases; nucleotides not matched to a gene: 11. The chain's CDR3 is CASSSKPPSGSPYEQYF. In DNA form, the CDR3 reads TGTGCCAGCAGCTCAAAGCCTCCTAGCGGGAGCCCCTACGAGCAGTACTTC.

The CDR3 sequence is CASSLPDSNQPQHF. As DNA, the CDR3 is TGTGCCAGCAGCTTACCTGACAGCAATCAGCCCCAGCATTTT. The chain is built from TRBV7-8 and TRBJ1-5; D unclear. CDR1 is SGHVS and CDR2 is FQNEAQ in the germline V gene. V lost 2 bases, J lost 1 base, and 6 bases lay in between. The CDR3 length is 14 residues.

The chain links TRBV7-8 to TRBJ2-2; 7 nucleotides align to TRBD2. V trimming: 1 base; J trimming: 1 base; junction bases outside the gene matches: 9. This CDR3 contains 18 residues. Germline CDR1 and CDR2: SGHVS and FQNEAQ. CDR3 protein: CASSLDPMSGENTGELFF. The CDR3 nucleotides read TGTGCCAGCAGCTTAGACCCCATGAGCGGGGAGAACACCGGGGAGCTGTTTTTT.

The chain recombines TRBV7-6 with TRBJ2-1; TRBD1 matches 9 bases. J was trimmed by 5 bases and V by 2 bases; bases with no gene match: 10. This CDR3 region has 17 residues. Germline CDR1 and CDR2: SGHVS and FNYEAQ. CDR3: CASSLYTGTGNNNEQFF. The CDR3 coding sequence is TGTGCCAGCAGCTTATATACCGGGACAGGGAACAACAATGAGCAGTTCTTC.

J is TRBJ1-1 and V is TRBV27, with a tentative D call TRBD1 (5 bases). The ends were cut back, 6 bases at V and 4 bases at J, with 21 bases in the middle. Germline V gives CDR1 MNHEY, CDR2 SMNVEV (reference sequence). The length of the CDR3 is 16 residues. For the CDR3, the DNA is TGTGCCAGCAGAGGTCCGGGACTCGGGGCGCCCACTGAAGCTTTCTTT. Protein: CASRGPGLGAPTEAFF.

The V and J genes are TRBV5-1 and TRBJ2-5; 9 nucleotides agree with TRBD2. Germline V gives CDR1 SGHRS, CDR2 YFSETQ. Germline trimming cut 4 bases from V and 4 bases from J; bases unmatched to any gene: 11. CDR3 length equals 16 residues. CDR3 bases: TGCGCCAGCAGCGTCAATAGCGGGAGAGGTGGAGAGACCCAGTACTTC. Its translation: CASSVNSGRGGETQYF.

This clone appeared a single time. V usage is TRBV7-9 and J usage is TRBJ2-7; tentatively, D is TRBD1 or TRBD2 (6 bases each). V was pared by 1 base and J by 0 bases, with 13 bases between. In germline, CDR1 is SEHNR, CDR2 FQNEAQ (reference sequence). This CDR3 has 16 residues. The CDR3 nucleotides are TGTGCCAGCAGCTTAGTGTGGGGGGCTAGCTCCTACGAGCAGTACTTC. Translated: CASSLVWGASSYEQYF.

The chain links TRBV4-1 to TRBJ1-1, with D unresolved. The CDR3 is 17 residues long. In germline, CDR1 is MGHRA, CDR2 YSYEKL. Trimming took 0 bases from V and 1 from J, leaving 15 bases between them. CDR3 in amino acids: CASSQDGTGYENTEAFF. The CDR3 DNA reads as TGCGCCAGCAGCCAAGATGGTACGGGCTACGAGAACACTGAAGCTTTCTTT.